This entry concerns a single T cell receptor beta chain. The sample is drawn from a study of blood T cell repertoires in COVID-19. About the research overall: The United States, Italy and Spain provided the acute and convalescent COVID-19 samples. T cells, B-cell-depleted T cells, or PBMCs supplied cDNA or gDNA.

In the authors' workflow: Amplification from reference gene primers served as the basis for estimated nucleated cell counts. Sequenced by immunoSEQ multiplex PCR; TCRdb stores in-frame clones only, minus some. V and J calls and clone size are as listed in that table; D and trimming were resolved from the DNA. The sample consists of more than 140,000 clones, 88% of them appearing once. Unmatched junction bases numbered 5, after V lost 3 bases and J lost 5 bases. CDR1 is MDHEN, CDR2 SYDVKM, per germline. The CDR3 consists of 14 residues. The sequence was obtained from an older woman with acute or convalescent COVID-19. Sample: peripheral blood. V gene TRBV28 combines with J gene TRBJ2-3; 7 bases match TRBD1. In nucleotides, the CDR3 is TGTGCCAGCAGTTTGGGACAGAGGGGAGATACGCAGTATTTT. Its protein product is CASSLGQRGDTQYF.